A single T cell receptor beta chain is shown here with its context. The record originates from a study of T cell responses to AZD1222 COVID-19 vaccine. This table comes from immunoSEQ multiplex PCR, and its TCRdb copy is limited to in-frame clones, with some not included. The table records some 130,000 clones, about 85% of them present only once. The CDR3 covers 19 residues. The V segment lost 1 base and the J segment 0 bases; nucleotides outside the gene matches: 11. Germline V lookup: CDR1 SEHNR, CDR2 FQNEAQ (reference sequence). The chain carries TRBV7-9 and TRBJ2-4; TRBD1 matches 8 bases. The sample consisted of peripheral blood, taken 28 days after the second AZD1222 dose. This sequence originates from an adult who received the AZD1222 COVID-19 vaccine. The CDR3 protein is CASSLVLRTGLLAKNIQYF. In nucleotides, the CDR3 is TGTGCCAGCAGCTTAGTCCTCCGGACAGGGCTACTAGCCAAAAACATTCAGTACTTC.